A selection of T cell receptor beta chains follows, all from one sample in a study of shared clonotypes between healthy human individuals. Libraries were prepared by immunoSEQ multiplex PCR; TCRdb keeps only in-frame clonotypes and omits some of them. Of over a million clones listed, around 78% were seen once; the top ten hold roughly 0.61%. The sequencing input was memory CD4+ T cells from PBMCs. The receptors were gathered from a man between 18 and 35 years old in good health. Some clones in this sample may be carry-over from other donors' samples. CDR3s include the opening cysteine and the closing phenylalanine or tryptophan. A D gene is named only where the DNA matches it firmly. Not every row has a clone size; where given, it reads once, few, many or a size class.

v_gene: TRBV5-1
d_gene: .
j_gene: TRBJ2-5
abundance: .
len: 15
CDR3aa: CASSLAGSIQETQYF

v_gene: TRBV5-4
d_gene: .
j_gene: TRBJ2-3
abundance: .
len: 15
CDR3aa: CASRAASVEGGTQYF

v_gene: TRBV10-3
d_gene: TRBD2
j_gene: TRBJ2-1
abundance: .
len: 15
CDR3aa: CAISEVASGKNEQFF

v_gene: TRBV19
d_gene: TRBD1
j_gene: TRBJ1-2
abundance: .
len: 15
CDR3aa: CASSTQGQVNYGYTF

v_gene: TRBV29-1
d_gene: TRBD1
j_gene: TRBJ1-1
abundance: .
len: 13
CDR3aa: CSAGTVMNTEAFF

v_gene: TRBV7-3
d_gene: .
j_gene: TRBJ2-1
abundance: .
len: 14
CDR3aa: CASSSGPPHNEQFF

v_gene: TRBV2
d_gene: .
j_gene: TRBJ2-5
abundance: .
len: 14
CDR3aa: CASSPTPSGETQYF

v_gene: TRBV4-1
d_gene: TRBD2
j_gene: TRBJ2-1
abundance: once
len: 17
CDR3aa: CASSHAGTSGRANEQFF

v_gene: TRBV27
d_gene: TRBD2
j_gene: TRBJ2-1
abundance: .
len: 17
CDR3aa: CASSFFSGRAAENEQFF

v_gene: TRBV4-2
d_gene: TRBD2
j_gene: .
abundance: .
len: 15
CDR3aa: CASSQELAGSYEQYF

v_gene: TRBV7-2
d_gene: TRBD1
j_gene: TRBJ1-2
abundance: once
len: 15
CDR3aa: CASSEGQGVLYGYTF

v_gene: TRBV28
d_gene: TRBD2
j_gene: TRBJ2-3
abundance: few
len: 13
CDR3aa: CAILAGGTDTQYF

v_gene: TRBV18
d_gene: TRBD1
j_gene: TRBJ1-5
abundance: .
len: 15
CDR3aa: CASSPMGQLNQPQHF

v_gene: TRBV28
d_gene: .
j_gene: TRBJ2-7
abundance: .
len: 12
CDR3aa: CASRSDSYEQYF